A selection of T cell receptor beta chains follows, all from one sample in a study of siplizumab effects on memory and regulatory T cells. Some clones are missing from TCRdb's copy, which holds only in-frame ones; the method was immunoSEQ multiplex PCR. Among under 70,000 clones listed, 79% were seen once. The specimen was memory CD4+ T cells sorted from blood. These receptor sequences come from a human donor in good health. Both conserved end residues are part of each CDR3. The order of the fields is clone size, D gene, V gene, J gene, CDR3 DNA, CDR3 protein. A D gene is named only where the DNA matches it firmly. Clone size is not always given. Where it is, it says once, few, many or a class for expanded clones.

-,-,TRBV15,TRBJ2-7,TGTGCCACCAGCAGAGATCCTCCCGAGCAGTACTTC,CATSRDPPEQYF
-,-,TRBV5-6,TRBJ1-2,TGTGCCAGCAGCCTCGGACGGCGGAACTATGGCTACACCTTC,CASSLGRRNYGYTF
-,TRBD1,TRBV18,TRBJ2-1,TGTGCCAGCTCACCCCAGGGGGCTAGCACCAATGAGCAGTTCTTC,CASSPQGASTNEQFF
-,-,TRBV23-1,TRBJ1-2,TGCGCCAGTAGTCATGGCTACACCTTC,CASSHGYTF
-,-,TRBV7-6,TRBJ1-4,TGTGCCAGCAGCTTCGGGGGCAATGAAAAACTGTTTTTT,CASSFGGNEKLFF
-,-,TRBV29-1,TRBJ2-4,TGCAGCGTTGAAGATCTGGGGGTTCGGGCCAAAAACATTCAGTACTTC,CSVEDLGVRAKNIQYF
-,-,TRBV2,TRBJ1-2,TGTGCCAGCAGAGTCACAGGGAACTATGGCTACACCTTC,CASRVTGNYGYTF
-,TRBD1,TRBV5-1,TRBJ2-7,TGCGCCAGCAGCTTGGAGGGGACAGGGGGCTACGAGCAGTACTTC,CASSLEGTGGYEQYF
-,-,TRBV29-1,TRBJ2-1,TGCAGCGCCCCTGGCAGGGAAAAGACTAATGAGCAGTTCTTC,CSAPGREKTNEQFF
-,-,TRBV28,TRBJ1-1,TGTGCCAGCACCCCGGCAGGGCATATAGAAGCTTTCTTT,CASTPAGHIEAFF
-,TRBD1,TRBV7-2,TRBJ2-7,TGTGCCAGCAGTAAGACAGGGGGGCCCTACGAGCAGTACTTC,CASSKTGGPYEQYF
-,TRBD1,TRBV6-5,TRBJ2-7,TGTGCCAGCACCGCGCAGACAGGGAGCTCCTACGAGCAGTACTTC,CASTAQTGSSYEQYF
-,TRBD1,TRBV11-3,TRBJ1-2,TGTGCCAGCAGTCTGGAGACAGGGGCCGGAACTTATGGCTACACCTTC,CASSLETGAGTYGYTF
-,-,TRBV5-1,TRBJ2-5,TGCGCCAGCAGCACCGGGACTCGGGAGACCCAGTACTTC,CASSTGTRETQYF
-,-,TRBV19,TRBJ2-1,TGTGCCAGTAGTATAAGGGTTAGCTCCTACAATGAGCAGTTCTTC,CASSIRVSSYNEQFF
-,-,TRBV20-1,TRBJ1-1,TGCAGTGCTAGAGATATCAGGAAAGCTTTCTTT,CSARDIRKAFF
-,TRBD1,TRBV25-1,TRBJ1-6,TGTGCCAGCACGGGACAGGGGTACAGTTCACCCCTCCACTTT,CASTGQGYSSPLHF
-,TRBD1,TRBV4-2,TRBJ1-1,TGTGCCAGCAGCCAACCTCAAGGACAGGGAACCACTGAAGCTTTCTTT,CASSQPQGQGTTEAFF
-,-,TRBV5-1,TRBJ2-5,TGCGCCAGCAGCTTGGCAGGTGGGCAGCCATTCCAAGAGACCCAGTACTTC,CASSLAGGQPFQETQYF
-,-,TRBV19,TRBJ2-5,TGTGCCAGTAGTTCGGACCGGGCCAGGGAGACCCAGTACTTC,CASSSDRARETQYF
-,TRBD1,TRBV11-1,TRBJ1-4,TGTGCCAGCAGCCCACTGGGACAGGGTCGGGAAAAACTGTTTTTT,CASSPLGQGREKLFF
-,TRBD2,TRBV5-1,TRBJ2-5,TGCGCCAGCAGCTCGGGGGGGCTAACTAGCTCGGAGACCCAGTACTTC,CASSSGGLTSSETQYF
-,TRBD1,TRBV25-1,TRBJ2-5,TGTGCCAGCAGTGAATCAGGACAGGTCCGAGAGACCCAGTACTTC,CASSESGQVRETQYF
-,-,TRBV5-1,TRBJ2-2,TGCGCCAGCAGCTTGGGGACCTCGAACACCGGGGAGCTGTTTTTT,CASSLGTSNTGELFF
-,-,TRBV28,TRBJ2-7,TGTGCCAGCAGTTCCAGAATTAGCTCCTACGAGCAGTACTTC,CASSSRISSYEQYF
-,TRBD1,TRBV6-5,TRBJ1-1,TGTGCCAGCAGACAACGGACAGGGGGGACTGAAGCTTTCTTT,CASRQRTGGTEAFF
few,TRBD1,TRBV7-6,TRBJ1-1,TGTGCCAGCAGCGTCCGACAGGGGGACACTGAAGCTTTCTTT,CASSVRQGDTEAFF
-,TRBD2,TRBV27,TRBJ2-3,TGTGCCAGCACCAAACTAGCGGGGGCCCCCACAGATACGCAGTATTTT,CASTKLAGAPTDTQYF
-,TRBD2,TRBV6-7,TRBJ2-1,TGTGCCAGCAGTTACCGAGCGGGGGGCCGAAGGGGGAATGAGCAGTTCTTC,CASSYRAGGRRGNEQFF
once,TRBD1,TRBV6-5,TRBJ2-7,TGTGGTGGGCTGGGGACAGGAGGCTACGAGCAGTACTTC,CGGLGTGGYEQYF
-,TRBD1,TRBV27,TRBJ1-2,TGTGCCAGCAGTCCCGGGACAGGGGATTTGGGGGGCTACACCTTC,CASSPGTGDLGGYTF
-,TRBD2,TRBV4-2,TRBJ2-1,TGTGCCAGCAGCCCTTCGACTAGCGGGGGGCACGATGAGCAGTTCTTC,CASSPSTSGGHDEQFF
-,-,TRBV14,TRBJ1-2,TGTGCCAGCAGCCAACAGGGGAACTATGGCTACACCTTC,CASSQQGNYGYTF
-,-,TRBV12-2,TRBJ1-5,TGTGCAAGTCGCCAAAAAGAAGCCTCGGGGGACCAGCATTTT,CASRQKEASGDQHF
-,TRBD1,TRBV10-2,TRBJ2-6,TGCGCCAGCAGAAACTCAGGGGGCGCTGGGGCCAACGTCCTGACTTTC,CASRNSGGAGANVLTF
few,-,TRBV28,TRBJ1-3,TGTGCCAGCAGCCTGCCACGGTTCTCTGGAAACACCATATATTTT,CASSLPRFSGNTIYF
-,TRBD2,TRBV6-1,TRBJ2-7,TGTGCCAGCAGTCGACTAGCGGGGTCCTACGAGCAGTACTTC,CASSRLAGSYEQYF
few,-,TRBV19,TRBJ1-5,TGTGCCACCCGGGTGGGGGGTGTCAATCAGCCCCAGCATTTT,CATRVGGVNQPQHF
-,-,TRBV10-3,TRBJ1-1,TGTGCCACTAAGACAGGACTAGTGGACACTGAAGCTTTCTTT,CATKTGLVDTEAFF
-,-,TRBV2,TRBJ1-4,TGTGCCAGCAGTGCCCAGGGGCAGACTAATGAAAAACTGTTTTTT,CASSAQGQTNEKLFF
-,-,TRBV28,TRBJ1-3,TGTGCCAGCAGTTTAGGCAGTCGCTCTGGAAACACCATATATTTT,CASSLGSRSGNTIYF
-,TRBD1,TRBV2,TRBJ1-4,TGTGCCAGCAGTGAAGGTTTGGGACAGTTTAATGAAAAACTGTTTTTT,CASSEGLGQFNEKLFF
-,TRBD1,TRBV7-9,TRBJ1-1,TGTGCCAGCAGCCGATACGTGATGAGGACAGGGGAGTACACTGAAGCTTTCTTT,CASSRYVMRTGEYTEAFF
-,-,TRBV11-3,TRBJ2-7,TGTGCCAGCAGCTTAGGGTATAGAGACGAGCAGTACTTC,CASSLGYRDEQYF
-,TRBD1,TRBV6-1,TRBJ2-7,TGTGCCAGTCGGACAGGAAACAACTACGAGCAGTACTTC,CASRTGNNYEQYF
-,TRBD1,TRBV4-1,TRBJ1-4,TGCGCCAGCAGCCAGGGACCGGGACAGGGGCTTGAAAAACTGTTTTTT,CASSQGPGQGLEKLFF
-,-,TRBV18,TRBJ1-4,TGTGCCAGCTCACCACCTGACCGGAGAGGGGAAAAACTGTTTTTT,CASSPPDRRGEKLFF
-,-,TRBV5-6,TRBJ1-1,TGTGCCAGCAGCTCGAGGGGCTCCTCTGAAGCTTTCTTT,CASSSRGSSEAFF
-,-,TRBV9,TRBJ2-5,TGTGCCAGCAGCGTAGCGCCGGGAGCCCAAGAGACCCAGTACTTC,CASSVAPGAQETQYF
-,-,TRBV28,TRBJ2-7,TGTGCCAGCAGTTTAAGAGGGGGGGTCGAGCAGTACTTC,CASSLRGGVEQYF
-,-,TRBV27,TRBJ2-1,TGTGCCAGCAGTTGGGGCAATGAGCAGTTCTTC,CASSWGNEQFF
-,-,TRBV2,TRBJ1-5,TGTGCCAGCACCCCTTTCATTCCAGGGGATAGCAATCAGCCCCAGCATTTT,CASTPFIPGDSNQPQHF